This T cell receptor (beta chain) was found in a study of blood T cell repertoires in COVID-19. As for the study in general: Sites across the United States, Italy and Spain contributed samples from acute and convalescent COVID-19.

Under the authors' procedure: How many nucleated cells were present was estimated from reference gene primer amplification. The table came from immunoSEQ multiplex PCR; TCRdb's copy has only in-frame clones and leaves some out. That table supplies the V and J calls and clone size; D and trimming were determined from the DNA. Counted here are about 260,000 clones, around 90% occurring once; the ten biggest clones make up over 2.5%. This clonotype originated in a woman aged 40 to 50 who had been exposed to COVID-19. Sequenced input: PBMCs or T cells enriched from blood (not recorded which).

The CDR3 nucleotides are TGTGCCAGCAGCCAGGGGAAGGGACTAGCGGGCCAAGAGACCCAGTACTTC. This gives the protein CASSQGKGLAGQETQYF. The chain employs TRBV4-2 and TRBJ2-5; the match to TRBD2 covers 12 bases. The CDR3 has 17 residues. Germline-derived CDR1 and CDR2 are LGHNA and YNFKEQ. The V segment lost 3 bases and the J segment 1 base; nucleotides outside the gene matches: 6.